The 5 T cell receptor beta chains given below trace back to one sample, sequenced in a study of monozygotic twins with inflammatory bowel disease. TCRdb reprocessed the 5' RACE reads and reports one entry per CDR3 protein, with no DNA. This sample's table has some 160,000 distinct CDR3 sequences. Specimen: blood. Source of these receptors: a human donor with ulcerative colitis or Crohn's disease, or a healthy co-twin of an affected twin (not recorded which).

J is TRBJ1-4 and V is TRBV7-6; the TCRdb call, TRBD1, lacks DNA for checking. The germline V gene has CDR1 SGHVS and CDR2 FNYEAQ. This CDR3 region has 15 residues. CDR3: CASSPGQATNEKLFF.

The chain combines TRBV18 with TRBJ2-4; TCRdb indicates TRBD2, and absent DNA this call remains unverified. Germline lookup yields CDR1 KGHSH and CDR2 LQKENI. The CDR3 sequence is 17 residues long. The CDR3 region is CASSPFTSALAKNMQYF.

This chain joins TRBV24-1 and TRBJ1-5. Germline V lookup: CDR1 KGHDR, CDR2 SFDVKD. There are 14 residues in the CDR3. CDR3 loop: CATSDFYSNQPQHF.

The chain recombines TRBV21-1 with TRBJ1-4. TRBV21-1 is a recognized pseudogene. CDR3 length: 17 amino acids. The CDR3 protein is CASSKYRGGSLSEKLFF.

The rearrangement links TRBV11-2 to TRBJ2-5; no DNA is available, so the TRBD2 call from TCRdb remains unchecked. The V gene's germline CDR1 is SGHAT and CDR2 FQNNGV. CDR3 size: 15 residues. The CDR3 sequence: CASSWGLAGEETQYF.